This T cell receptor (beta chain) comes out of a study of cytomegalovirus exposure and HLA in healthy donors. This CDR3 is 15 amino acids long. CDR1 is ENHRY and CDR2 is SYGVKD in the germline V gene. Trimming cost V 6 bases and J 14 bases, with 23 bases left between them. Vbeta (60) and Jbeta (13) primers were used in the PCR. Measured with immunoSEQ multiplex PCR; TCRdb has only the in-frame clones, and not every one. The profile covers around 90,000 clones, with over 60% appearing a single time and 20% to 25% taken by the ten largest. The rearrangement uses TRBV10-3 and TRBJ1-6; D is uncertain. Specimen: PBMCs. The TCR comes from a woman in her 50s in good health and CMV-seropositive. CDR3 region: CAIRGGGTSEVALHF. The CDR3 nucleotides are TGTGCCATCAGGGGAGGAGGAACCTCCGAGGTGGCCCTCCACTTT.